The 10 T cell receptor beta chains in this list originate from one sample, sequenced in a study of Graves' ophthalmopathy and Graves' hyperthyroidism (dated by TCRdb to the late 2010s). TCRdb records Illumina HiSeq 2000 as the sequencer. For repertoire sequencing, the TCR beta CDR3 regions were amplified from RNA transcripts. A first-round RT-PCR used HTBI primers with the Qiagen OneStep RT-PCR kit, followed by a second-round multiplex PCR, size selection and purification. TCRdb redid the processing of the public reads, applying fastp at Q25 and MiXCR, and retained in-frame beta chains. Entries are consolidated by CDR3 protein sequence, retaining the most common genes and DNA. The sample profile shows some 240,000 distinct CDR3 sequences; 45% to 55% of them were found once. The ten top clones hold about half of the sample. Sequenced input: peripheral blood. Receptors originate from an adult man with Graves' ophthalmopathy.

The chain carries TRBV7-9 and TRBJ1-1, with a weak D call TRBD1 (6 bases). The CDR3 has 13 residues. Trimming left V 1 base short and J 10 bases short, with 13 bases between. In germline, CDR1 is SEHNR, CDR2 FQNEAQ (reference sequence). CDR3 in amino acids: CASSLEGGRGAFF. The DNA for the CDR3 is TGTGCCAGCAGCTTAGAGGGGGGTAGGGGAGCTTTCTTT.

CDR3 bases: TGTGCCAGCAGCCAAGAGAGGAGGGGAGGCTACACCTTC. It is translated as CASSQERRGGYTF. V gene TRBV3-1 combines with J gene TRBJ1-2; TRBD1 might be the D (5 bases). The germline gives CDR1 LGHDT, CDR2 YNNKEL (reference sequence). The CDR3 sequence is 13 residues long. V lost 0 bases and J lost 8, with 10 bases in between.

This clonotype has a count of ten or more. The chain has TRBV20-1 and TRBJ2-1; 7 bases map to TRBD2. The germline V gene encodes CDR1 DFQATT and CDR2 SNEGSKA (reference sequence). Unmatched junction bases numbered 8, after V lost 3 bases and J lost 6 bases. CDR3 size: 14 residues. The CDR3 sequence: CSASEGGEGNEQFF. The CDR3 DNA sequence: TGCAGTGCTAGTGAGGGCGGGGAGGGCAATGAGCAGTTCTTC.

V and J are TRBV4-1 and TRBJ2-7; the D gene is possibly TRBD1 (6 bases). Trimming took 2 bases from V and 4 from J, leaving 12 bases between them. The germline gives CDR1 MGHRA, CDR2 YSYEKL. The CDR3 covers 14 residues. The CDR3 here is CASSQPDRGYEQYF. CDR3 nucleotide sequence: TGCGCCAGCAGCCAACCGGACAGAGGTTACGAGCAGTACTTC.

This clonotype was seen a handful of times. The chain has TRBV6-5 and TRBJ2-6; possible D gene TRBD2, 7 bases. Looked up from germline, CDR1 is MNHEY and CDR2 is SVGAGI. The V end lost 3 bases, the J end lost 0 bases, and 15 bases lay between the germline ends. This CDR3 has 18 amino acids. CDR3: CASSYTGGGGSGANVLTF. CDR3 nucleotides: TGTGCCAGCAGTTATACGGGGGGCGGTGGCTCTGGGGCCAACGTCCTGACTTTC.

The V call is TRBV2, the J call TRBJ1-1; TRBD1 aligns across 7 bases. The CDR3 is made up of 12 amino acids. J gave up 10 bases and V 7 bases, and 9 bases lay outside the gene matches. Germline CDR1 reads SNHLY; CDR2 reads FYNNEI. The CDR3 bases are TGTGCCAGCATAGGGCAGGGGGTTCGAGCTTTCTTT. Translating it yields CASIGQGVRAFF.

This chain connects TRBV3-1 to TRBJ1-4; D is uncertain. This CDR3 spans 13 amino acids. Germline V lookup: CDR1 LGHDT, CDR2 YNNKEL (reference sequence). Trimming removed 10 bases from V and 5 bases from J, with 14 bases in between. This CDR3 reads CATSKGGNEKLFF. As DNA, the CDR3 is TGTGCCACGTCAAAGGGAGGCAATGAAAAACTGTTTTTT.

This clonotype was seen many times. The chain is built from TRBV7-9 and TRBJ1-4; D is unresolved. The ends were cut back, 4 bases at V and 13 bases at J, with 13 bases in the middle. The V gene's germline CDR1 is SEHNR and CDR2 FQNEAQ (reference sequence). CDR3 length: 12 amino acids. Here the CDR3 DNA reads TGTGCCAGCAGCTCCACGGCCCCTAGACTGTTTTTT. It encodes CASSSTAPRLFF.

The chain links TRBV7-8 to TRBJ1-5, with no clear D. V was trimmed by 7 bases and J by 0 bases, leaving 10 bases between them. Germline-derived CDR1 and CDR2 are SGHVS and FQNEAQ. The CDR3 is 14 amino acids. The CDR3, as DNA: TGTGCCAGCACCCTCTATTATAGCAATCAGCCCCAGCATTTT. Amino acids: CASTLYYSNQPQHF.

The CDR3 sequence: CASSLDKGQASSGANVLTF. The CDR3 bases are TGTGCCAGCAGCTTAGATAAGGGACAGGCTAGCTCTGGGGCCAACGTCCTGACTTTC. The rearrangement joins TRBV7-9 to TRBJ2-6; TRBD1 matches at 8 bases. The CDR3 covers 19 residues. After removal of 1 base from V and 0 bases from J, the junction contained 8 bases not matched to a gene. Germline values: CDR1 SEHNR, CDR2 FQNEAQ (reference sequence).